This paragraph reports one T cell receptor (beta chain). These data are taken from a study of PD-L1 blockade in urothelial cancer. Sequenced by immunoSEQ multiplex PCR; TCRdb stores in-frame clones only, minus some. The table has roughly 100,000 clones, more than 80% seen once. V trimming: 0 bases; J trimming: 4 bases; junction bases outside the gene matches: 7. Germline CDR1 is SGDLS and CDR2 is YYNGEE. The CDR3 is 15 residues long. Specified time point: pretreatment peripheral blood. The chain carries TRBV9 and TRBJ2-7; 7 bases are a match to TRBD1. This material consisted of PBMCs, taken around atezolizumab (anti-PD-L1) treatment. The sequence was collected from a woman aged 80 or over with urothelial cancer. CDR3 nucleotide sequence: TGTGCCAGCAGCGTAGAGGCAGGGGGTTTTTACGAGCAGTACTTC. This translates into CASSVEAGGFYEQYF.